Listed below are T cell receptor beta chains from one sample, sequenced in a study of cytomegalovirus exposure and HLA in healthy donors. Here immunoSEQ multiplex PCR was the method, and the copy in TCRdb shows in-frame clones only, minus some. The data hold about 73,000 clones, with 85% to 95% observed a single time. Input material: PBMCs. These TCRs come from a man aged 18 to 30 in good health and CMV-seronegative. CDR3s include the opening cysteine and the closing phenylalanine or tryptophan. A D gene is named only where the DNA matches it firmly. Size is stated for part of the rows, as once, few or many counts, or as a class when the clone is expanded.

CASSTGEGNQPQHF,.,TRBV2,.,TRBJ1-5
CASLGGYEQYF,TRBD2,TRBV6-1,.,TRBJ2-7
CASSFARQPDFYEQYF,.,TRBV11-1,.,TRBJ2-7
CASSSENEAFF,.,TRBV6-5,.,TRBJ1-1
CASSYRGDRPTSPLHF,TRBD1,TRBV6-5,once,TRBJ1-6
CAWSPLVGGYEQYF,.,TRBV30,.,TRBJ2-7
CASLVVAGGLNEQFF,TRBD2,TRBV27,.,TRBJ2-1
CASSPGTGRGNEQFF,TRBD1,TRBV7-2,once,TRBJ2-1
CASSLSANYGYTF,.,TRBV27,.,TRBJ1-2
CASSERAGREFF,TRBD2,TRBV2,.,TRBJ2-1
CASSHQELAWEDYEQYF,.,TRBV14,.,TRBJ2-7
CATSRVGQGVYEQYF,TRBD1,TRBV15,.,TRBJ2-7
CASSTPGDSQQYF,TRBD1,TRBV10-2,.,TRBJ2-7
CASSLSRAEAFF,.,TRBV6-6,.,TRBJ1-1
CASSFNSGWDRGGGYTF,.,TRBV7-9,.,TRBJ1-2
CAWSDHSGANQPQHF,.,TRBV30,.,TRBJ1-5
CASSLGTGATNEKLFF,TRBD1,TRBV27,.,TRBJ1-4
CASSVQGNTEAFF,.,TRBV2,few,TRBJ1-1
CASRVGGAGNTEAFF,.,TRBV27,.,TRBJ1-1
CASSLVGSAYNEQFF,.,TRBV5-1,.,TRBJ2-1
CASSLAPGGGVGETQYF,TRBD2,TRBV7-2,.,TRBJ2-5
CASSIPRYNEQFF,.,TRBV19,.,TRBJ2-1
CASSLATSGGNTDTQYF,TRBD2,TRBV7-9,.,TRBJ2-3
CASSIGGDAGELFF,TRBD2,TRBV9,.,TRBJ2-2
CASRSTGNQETQYF,TRBD1,TRBV19,.,TRBJ2-5
CASRLRAGDYQETQYF,TRBD2,TRBV27,.,TRBJ2-5